This entry concerns a single T cell receptor (beta chain). Its target antigen remains unknown. No much larger clonotype is one base removed from it; base qualities were not supplied. This entry is derived from a study of shared clonotypes between healthy human individuals (dated by TCRdb to 2018 to 2020). Background for the entire study: A few men and two women, aged 18 to 49 years, made up the cohort. For each donor, CD4 naive and CD4 memory were each given three plates, CD8 naive was given two plates, and CD8 memory was given one plate. Leukapheresis yielded between about 0.94 and 8.9 billion PBMCs per donor. To estimate repertoire size and how much clonotype sharing occurs between individuals, the study deeply sequenced the blood TCR repertoires of about five healthy adults. Libraries were prepared and TCR repertoires were sequenced by different laboratories using diverse techniques, in order to increase sequencing depth and limit assay-specific biases. General study outcomes and caveats: Compared with non-shared clonotypes, the clonotypes found in all four sorted-subset donors had higher generation probabilities. When four donors were compared, the shared fraction of clonotypes was about 5% for naive CD4, 3.5% to 4% for naive CD8, about 2.4% for memory CD4, and under 0.5% for memory CD8. Rarefaction of sorted-subset datasets indicated incomplete sequencing despite the large sequencing depth. Naive subsets generally had larger estimated clonotype richness than memory subsets did. Because the study included only a small number of donors, the genetic and exposure-history diversity represented was limited. Pairwise subsampling indicated that sequencing depth was expected to affect the degree of clonotype sharing among donors. Sampling was restricted to blood, and TCR repertoires in tissues likely differ from the TCR repertoires found in blood.

Per the germline V gene, MGHDK is the CDR1 and SYGVNS is the CDR2. V and J are truncated by 6 bases and 7 bases respectively, leaving an intervening sequence of 13 bases. From cysteine to phenylalanine, the CDR3 is 13 amino acids long. Kept here is only the CDR3 DNA, which spans 39 bases and is read in frame from base 1. CD8 naive samples were CD45RO-negative cells positively selected for CCR7, giving a CD45RA+CCR7+ population that excluded TemRA cells. The donors were healthy, HIV-negative adults with no recently reported acute infections or vaccinations. Only Caucasian adults living in Nashville, Tennessee, USA were represented among the donors. After blood collection by leukapheresis, PBMCs were isolated using Ficoll-Histopaque density gradient centrifugation and then cryopreserved in the vapor phase of liquid nitrogen. Analytical flow cytometry was used to check the purity and quantity of every magnetically sorted T cell population. From each sorted fraction, genomic DNA was isolated and quantified by UV absorbance on a Nanodrop 2000c.

TCR CDR3 regions were amplified from genomic DNA by multiplex PCR using the deep immunoSEQ assay. Genomic DNA extracted from each cell subset was distributed evenly over all wells of several immunoSEQ 96-well plates, and each plate served as one replicate. Each replicate PCR for sorted subsets received approximately 200 ng genomic DNA, equal to about 30,000 T cell genomes. The purified libraries were quantified using a Qubit 3.0 fluorometer, sized with a Bioanalyzer 2100, and then quantified again using the KAPA Library Quantification kit. A separate single-read 150-cycle Illumina NextSeq 550 flow cell was used to sequence each immunoSEQ 96-well plate. The original pipeline was this. Because the immunoSEQ output held only junctional sequences and lacked quality scores, the filtering could not match the filtering applied to full-length reads. To assign V/J genes and CDR3, sequences were annotated using PyIR, a Python wrapper for IgBLAST v1.9, with IMGT germline references. Any read was removed if the V/J assignment was weak (E-value above 1e-6), the CDR3 was missing, or the read contained stop codons, out-of-frame junctions, or ambiguous translated residues. A V3J clonotype was defined by an identical inferred V gene, J gene, and CDR3 amino acid sequence. Percentage overlap between repertoires was computed as shared unique clonotypes divided by the size of the smaller repertoire. Richness of each repertoire was evaluated using RTK rarefaction, the Chao1 estimator, and Recon v2.1 estimates of unobserved clonotypes. For all TCRbeta clonotypes obtained by the gDNA method from four donors, generation probabilities were computed with OLGA. TCRdb holds this immuneACCESS table with in-frame rearrangements only. Some clones are missing; in checked studies, unresolved V genes explain under half, and the rest has no known cause. The V and J calls and the clone size are those of that table, but D and trimming were determined from the DNA. The table for this sample lists approximately 840,000 clones; roughly 96% of them were counted only once. 0.2% to 0.25% of the sample belongs to the ten largest clones.

The rearrangement joined TRBV25-1 to TRBJ2-1; the D region possibly corresponds to TRBD2 (6 bases align). The material sequenced was naive CD8+ T cells sorted from blood. According to the study, the label for this sample's cell subset or site signals: CD45RA+CCR7+. The clonotype originates from a man aged 25 to 40 in good health. The nucleotide sequence is TGTGCCAGCAGAGGAGGGGTCGGGAATGAGCAGTTCTTC. Its product reads: CASRGGVGNEQFF.